This TCR beta chain was profiled in a study of response to subunit inactivated influenza vaccine. Germline assignment: CDR1 MNHGY and CDR2 SVAAGI. The V gene lost 0 bases and the J gene lost 7 bases, with 14 bases spanning the gap. This CDR3 contains 15 residues. TCRdb passed the RT-PCR reads through MiXCR, listing each CDR3 protein once. The top ten hold approximately 10% of the sample, which has around 790,000 distinct CDR3 sequences, 21% seen once. Study conclusions and caveats: There was a suggestion from the authors that each seasonal influenza vaccination recruits few new T cells.

This clonotype was seen a handful of times. The antigen remains undetermined. The rearrangement joins TRBV6-9 to TRBJ2-3, with D possibly TRBD2 on 5 matching bases. This clonotype was sampled from a man aged 50-60 years who received an inactivated influenza vaccine. Sequencing was performed on PBMCs from blood, taken more than 4 days after vaccination. CDR3: CASSYSEDYPNTQYF. DNA for the CDR3: TGTGCCAGCAGTTATTCCGAAGACTACCCAAATACGCAGTATTTT.